The 27 T cell receptor beta chains listed next were all sequenced from one sample in a study of blood T cell repertoires in COVID-19. Sequencing was performed with immunoSEQ multiplex PCR; in TCRdb, only in-frame clones are kept and a portion is missing. The sample has roughly 180,000 clones, about four fifths seen once. Source material: peripheral blood. The receptors were sampled from a woman of 80 years or more with active or convalescent COVID-19.

The chain is built from TRBV6-5 and TRBJ1-6; D remains ambiguous. Trimming took 6 bases from V and 5 from J, leaving 14 bases between them. CDR3 length equals 15 residues. Germline V gene data show CDR1 as MNHEY and CDR2 as SVGAGI. CDR3 loop: CASSTPGYHNSPLHF. CDR3 DNA sequence: TGTGCCAGCAGCACCCCAGGTTACCATAATTCACCCCTCCACTTT.

The gene calls are TRBV9 and TRBJ2-2; 8 nucleotides agree with TRBD2. Germline V lookup: CDR1 SGDLS, CDR2 YYNGEE. This CDR3 has 16 amino acids. Germline trimming cut 0 bases from V and 6 bases from J; bases unmatched to any gene: 7. The CDR3 bases are TGTGCCAGCAGCGTAGGGCCAGCGGGAGATTCCGGGGAGCTGTTTTTT. Amino acids: CASSVGPAGDSGELFF. Full variable domain (missing parts from reference TRBV9 and TRBJ2-2): DSGVTQTPKHLITATGQRVTLRCSPRSGDLSVYWYQQSLDQGLQFLIQYYNGEERAKGNILERFSAQQFPDLHSELNLSSLELGDSALYFCASSVGPAGDSGELFFGEGSRLTVL.

The rearrangement joins TRBV2 to TRBJ1-1; D remains unclear. The CDR3 is 13 residues long. Germline V gene data show CDR1 as SNHLY and CDR2 as FYNNEI. V was pared by 8 bases and J by 1 base, with 11 bases between. In nucleotides, the CDR3 is TGTGCCAGCGCGCCCACCCGGAACACTGAAGCTTTCTTT. Translated: CASAPTRNTEAFF. The full variable domain, its missing parts supplied by reference TRBV2 and TRBJ1-1, is EPEVTQTPSHQVTQMGQEVILRCVPISNHLYFYWYRQILGQKVEFLVSFYNNEISEKSEIFDDQFSVERPDGSNFTLKIRSTKLEDSAMYFCASAPTRNTEAFFGQGTRLTVV.

This sequence joins TRBV10-1 and TRBJ2-7; 16 bases are shared with TRBD2. The CDR3 spans 15 residues. CDR1 is WNHNN, CDR2 SYGVQD, per germline (reference sequence). Losses at the gene ends were 6 bases for V and 6 bases for J; bases not matched to a gene: 5. CDR3 bases: TGCGCCAGCAGCCCGGGACTAGCGGGAGGGCTCGAGCAGTACTTC. Translation: CASSPGLAGGLEQYF.

The genes are TRBV10-3 and TRBJ2-3; 9 positions agree with TRBD2. The V gene end was trimmed by 5 bases and the J gene end by 2 bases; junction bases not matched to a gene: 5. The CDR3 covers 15 residues. Germline CDR1 ENHRY, CDR2 SYGVKD. CDR3 in DNA: TGTGCCATCAGTCCGACTAGCGGAGACACAGATACGCAGTATTTT. Protein: CAISPTSGDTDTQYF.

This clone appeared once. The chain carries TRBV4-1 and TRBJ2-7, with TRBD2 identical over 7 bases. Germline values: CDR1 MGHRA, CDR2 YSYEKL. Unmatched junction bases numbered 10, after V lost 0 bases and J lost 2 bases. The CDR3 covers 17 residues. The CDR3 spells CASSQDSSGTLTYEQYF. The CDR3 coding sequence is TGCGCCAGCAGCCAAGATTCTAGCGGTACTTTGACCTACGAGCAGTACTTC.

A note on this clone: The sample contains more than one DNA sequence encoding this CDR3. The chain couples TRBV18 to TRBJ1-1, with TRBD1 matching over 7 bases. Germline CDR1 and CDR2: KGHSH and LQKENI. This CDR3 has 15 residues. V shed 0 bases and J 4 bases; nucleotides not matched to a gene: 5. The CDR3 sequence: CASSPPRGGGTEAFF. CDR3 coding DNA: TGTGCCAGCTCACCACCGAGAGGGGGCGGCACTGAAGCTTTCTTT. Full variable domain (rest looked up from reference TRBV18 and TRBJ1-1): NAGVMQNPRHLVRRRGQEARLRCSPMKGHSHVYWYRQLPEEGLKFMVYLQKENIIDESGMPKERFSAEFPKEGPSILRIQQVVRGDSAAYFCASSPPRGGGTEAFFGQGTRLTVV.

V usage is TRBV11-3 and J usage is TRBJ2-1, with 10 bases lining up with TRBD2. The CDR3 length is 15 residues. The J segment lost 8 bases and the V segment lost 3 bases, leaving 7 bases of the junction unmatched. Germline lookup yields CDR1 SGHNT and CDR2 YENEEA. CDR3 in amino acids: CASSFYTSGIDEQFF. CDR3 DNA sequence: TGTGCCAGCAGCTTTTATACTAGCGGGATTGATGAGCAGTTCTTC.

The chain has TRBV3-1 (or the pseudogene TRBV3-2) and TRBJ2-3; TRBD1 might be the D (6 bases). Germline assignment: CDR1 LGHDT and CDR2 YNNKEL (reference sequence). Trimming left V 8 bases short and J 2 bases short, with 17 bases between. The CDR3 has 15 residues. The CDR3 loop is CASASRTEHTDTQYF. CDR3 nucleotide sequence: TGTGCCAGCGCCTCGAGGACAGAGCACACAGATACGCAGTATTTT.

This chain links TRBV20-1 with TRBJ1-2, with D possibly TRBD1 on 6 matching bases. Germline V gene data show CDR1 as DFQATT and CDR2 as SNEGSKA (reference sequence). The length of the CDR3 is 11 residues. V gave up 6 bases and J gave up 4 bases, with 9 bases separating them. The chain's CDR3 is CSATDSYGYTF. The CDR3 nucleotides read TGCAGTGCAACGGACAGCTATGGCTACACCTTC.

The sample holds a few counts of this clone. The chain couples TRBV5-6 to TRBJ1-1; 8 bases are a match to TRBD1. CDR3 length equals 15 residues. Germline V gene lookup returns CDR1 SGHDT and CDR2 YYEEEE. Trimming at V came to 4 bases and at J to 1 base, leaving 6 bases not matched to a gene. The CDR3 spells CASSLWDRPNTEAFF. The DNA of the CDR3 is TGTGCCAGCAGCCTCTGGGACAGGCCGAACACTGAAGCTTTCTTT.

V gene TRBV7-2 combines with J gene TRBJ2-2; TRBD2 aligns across 10 bases. This CDR3 contains 18 residues. After removal of 5 bases from V and 6 bases from J, the junction contained 15 bases not matched to a gene. Germline loops: CDR1 SGHTA, CDR2 FQGNSA. This chain's CDR3 is CASSALLAGTGVAGELFF. The CDR3 nucleotides read TGTGCCAGCAGCGCACTACTAGCGGGAACAGGTGTGGCCGGGGAGCTGTTTTTT.

The chain has TRBV9 and TRBJ2-5; D gene unclear. This CDR3 comprises 13 residues. Trimming took off 0 bases at V and 5 bases at J, with 8 bases between the two ends. Looked up from germline, CDR1 is SGDLS and CDR2 is YYNGEE. CDR3 DNA sequence: TGTGCCAGCAGCGTAGCGGTCCGGGAGACCCAGTACTTC. Translation gives CASSVAVRETQYF. Using reference TRBV9 and TRBJ2-5 for the parts outside the CDR3, the full variable domain is DSGVTQTPKHLITATGQRVTLRCSPRSGDLSVYWYQQSLDQGLQFLIQYYNGEERAKGNILERFSAQQFPDLHSELNLSSLELGDSALYFCASSVAVRETQYFGPGTRLLVL.

The chain is built from TRBV29-1 and TRBJ1-5, with 7 bases aligning to TRBD1. CDR1 is SQVTM, CDR2 ANQGSEA, per germline. The trim removed 4 bases at V and 4 bases at J, leaving 4 bases unmatched. The CDR3 has 13 residues. The CDR3 sequence: CSVGQGLNQPQHF. The CDR3 DNA sequence: TGCAGCGTTGGACAGGGCTTAAATCAGCCCCAGCATTTT.

This sequence joins TRBV6-1 and TRBJ2-4; 8 bases align to TRBD1. V was clipped by 5 bases and J by 0 bases; unmatched bases: 6. Per germline, CDR1 MNHNS and CDR2 SASEGT. The CDR3 has 16 residues. The CDR3 nucleotides are TGTGCCAGCAGTAAAGGACAGGGTCTAGCCAAAAACATTCAGTACTTC. This gives the protein CASSKGQGLAKNIQYF.

The V and J genes are TRBV5-1 and TRBJ1-1; no definite D call. The CDR3 extends over 14 amino acids. Trimming took 4 bases from V and 1 from J, leaving 11 bases between them. Germline V lookup: CDR1 SGHRS, CDR2 YFSETQ. CDR3 in DNA: TGCGCCAGCAGCAGCCCATCAAGGAACACTGAAGCTTTCTTT. This codes for CASSSPSRNTEAFF.

The chain is built from TRBV5-1 and TRBJ1-1; a weak D match, TRBD1 (5 bases). This CDR3 has 15 amino acids. CDR1 SGHRS and CDR2 YFSETQ come from the germline V gene. V was trimmed by 0 bases and J by 6 bases, leaving 15 bases between them. The CDR3 DNA follows: TGCGCCAGCAGCTTGGGGCTGGGCAGGGCGGCTGAAGCTTTCTTT. It yields the protein CASSLGLGRAAEAFF.

The gene calls are TRBV28 and TRBJ2-7, with TRBD2 as a possible D gene (5 bases). This CDR3 is 15 amino acids long. Trimming took 6 bases from V and 0 from J, leaving 15 bases between them. Germline V lookup: CDR1 MDHEN, CDR2 SYDVKM. The CDR3 protein is CASSGNLGYSYEQYF. In DNA form, the CDR3 reads TGTGCCAGCAGCGGGAACCTGGGTTACTCCTACGAGCAGTACTTC.

The CDR3 protein is CASSGSGGGTDTQYF. The CDR3 DNA reads TGTGCCAGCAGTGGCAGCGGGGGGGGCACAGATACGCAGTATTTT. The J gene is TRBJ2-3, the V gene TRBV2, with 10 positions matching TRBD2. The germline gives CDR1 SNHLY, CDR2 FYNNEI. CDR3 length equals 15 residues. Losses at the gene ends were 4 bases for V and 1 base for J; bases not matched to a gene: 2.

This chain links TRBV19 with TRBJ2-2, with D possibly matching TRBD1 (5 bases). This CDR3 region has 15 residues. V lost 7 bases and J 5 bases, leaving 17 bases between the germline ends. CDR1 LNHDA and CDR2 SQIVND come from the germline V gene (reference sequence). The CDR3 DNA reads as TGTGCCAGTATGCCACCAGGGAAGCCTACCGGGGAGCTGTTTTTT. This codes for CASMPPGKPTGELFF. Full variable domain (outside the CDR3, taken from reference TRBV19 and TRBJ2-2): DGGITQSPKYLFRKEGQNVTLSCEQNLNHDAMYWYRQDPGQGLRLIYYSQIVNDFQKGDIAEGYSVSREKKESFPLTVTSAQKNPTAFYLCASMPPGKPTGELFFGEGSRLTVL.

The CDR3 bases are TGTGCCAGCAGTGAAGCGAGGTTTACTGAAGCTTTCTTT. Translation: CASSEARFTEAFF. The J gene is TRBJ1-1, the V gene TRBV6-1; D gene uncertain. The CDR3 runs 13 residues. The V gene's germline CDR1 is MNHNS and CDR2 SASEGT. V was clipped by 0 bases and J by 5 bases, with 7 bases between them.

The rearrangement uses TRBV28 and TRBJ1-6; the D gene is possibly TRBD1 (5 bases). The CDR3 consists of 14 residues. Germline CDR1 and CDR2: MDHEN and SYDVKM. V lost 2 bases and J 10 bases, leaving 12 bases between the germline ends. The CDR3 is CASSLGTFGSPLHF. The CDR3, as DNA: TGTGCCAGCAGTTTAGGGACTTTCGGGTCACCCCTCCACTTT.

This chain connects TRBV5-1 to TRBJ2-4; D perhaps matches TRBD1 (6 bases). Trimming pared 4 bases from V and 0 bases from J, leaving 14 bases between. From germline, CDR1 is SGHRS and CDR2 YFSETQ. The CDR3 length is 16 residues. DNA for the CDR3: TGCGCCAGCAGCCTGACAGGCCAAATAGCCAAAAACATTCAGTACTTC. Translation gives CASSLTGQIAKNIQYF.

This chain uses TRBV18 with TRBJ2-5, with TRBD1 as a possible D gene (5 bases). This CDR3 is 17 amino acids long. V dropped 1 base and J dropped 5 bases, with 20 bases sitting between them. CDR1 is KGHSH and CDR2 is LQKENI in the germline V gene. The CDR3 DNA follows: TGTGCCAGCTCACCACTAGCAGTGGGGCTCTCGGGTGAGACCCAGTACTTC. Translating it yields CASSPLAVGLSGETQYF.

The chain is built from TRBV25-1 and TRBJ1-4; D might be TRBD1 (6 bases). Germline lookup yields CDR1 MGHDK and CDR2 SYGVNS. The germline V and J ends were trimmed by 2 bases and 7 bases, with 14 bases remaining between them. The CDR3 covers 15 residues. For the CDR3, the DNA is TGTGCCAGCAGTGAAACCGGGACAAGCAGTGAAAAACTGTTTTTT. As protein: CASSETGTSSEKLFF.

V gene TRBV6-1 combines with J gene TRBJ1-2; 9 bases are shared with TRBD1. With 3 bases clipped from V and 8 bases from J, the junction kept 10 bases outside the gene matches. Germline values: CDR1 MNHNS, CDR2 SASEGT. This CDR3 region has 15 residues. CDR3 sequence (DNA): TGTGCCAGCAGTGACTCCCCCGGGACAGGGAAAGGCTACACCTTC. This translates into CASSDSPGTGKGYTF.

The V gene is TRBV4-1, the J gene TRBJ1-2; 7 nucleotides align to TRBD1. This CDR3 region has 15 residues. V dropped 4 bases and J dropped 7; count of bases not matched to a gene: 12. Germline CDR1 and CDR2: MGHRA and YSYEKL. The CDR3 spells CASSLSQGLGGGYTF. The DNA for the CDR3 is TGCGCCAGCAGCCTGTCACAGGGGCTTGGAGGTGGCTACACCTTC.